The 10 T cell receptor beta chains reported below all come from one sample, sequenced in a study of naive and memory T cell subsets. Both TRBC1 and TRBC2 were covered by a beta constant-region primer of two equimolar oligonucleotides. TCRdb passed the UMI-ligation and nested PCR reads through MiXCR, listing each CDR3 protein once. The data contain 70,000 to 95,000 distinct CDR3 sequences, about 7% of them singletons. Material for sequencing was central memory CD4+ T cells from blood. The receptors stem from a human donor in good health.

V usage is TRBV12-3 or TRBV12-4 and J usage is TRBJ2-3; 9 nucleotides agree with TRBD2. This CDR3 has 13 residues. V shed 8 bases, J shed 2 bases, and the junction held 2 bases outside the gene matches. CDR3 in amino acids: CASQREATDTQYF. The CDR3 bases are TGTGCCAGCCAGCGGGAGGCCACAGATACGCAGTATTTT.

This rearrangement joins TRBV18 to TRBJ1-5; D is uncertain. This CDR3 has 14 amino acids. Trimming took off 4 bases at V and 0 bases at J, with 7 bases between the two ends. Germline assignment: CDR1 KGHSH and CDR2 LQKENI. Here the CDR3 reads CASSLGFSNQPQHF. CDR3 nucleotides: TGTGCCAGCTCACTCGGATTTAGCAATCAGCCCCAGCATTTT.

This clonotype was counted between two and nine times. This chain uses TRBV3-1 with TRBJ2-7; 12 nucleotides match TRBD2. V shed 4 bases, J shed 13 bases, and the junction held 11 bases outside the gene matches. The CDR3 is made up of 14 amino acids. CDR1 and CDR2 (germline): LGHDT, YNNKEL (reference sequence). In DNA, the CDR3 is TGTGCCAGCAGCCCCCGGACTAGCGGGGCGGGCATATACTTC. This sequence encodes CASSPRTSGAGIYF.

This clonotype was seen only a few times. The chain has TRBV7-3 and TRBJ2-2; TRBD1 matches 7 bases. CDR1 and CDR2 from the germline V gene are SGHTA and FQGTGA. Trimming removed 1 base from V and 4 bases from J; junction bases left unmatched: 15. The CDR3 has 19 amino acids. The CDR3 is CASSLRAESDRRGTGELFF. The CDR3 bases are TGTGCCAGCAGCTTAAGGGCCGAGTCGGACAGGCGAGGCACCGGGGAGCTGTTTTTT.

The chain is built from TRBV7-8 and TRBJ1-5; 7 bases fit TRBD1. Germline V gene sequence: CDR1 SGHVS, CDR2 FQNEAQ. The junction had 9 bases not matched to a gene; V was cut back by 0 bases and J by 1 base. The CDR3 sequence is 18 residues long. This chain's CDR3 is CASSLALVEGASNQPQHF. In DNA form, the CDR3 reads TGTGCCAGCAGCTTAGCGCTGGTCGAGGGGGCGAGCAATCAGCCCCAGCATTTT.

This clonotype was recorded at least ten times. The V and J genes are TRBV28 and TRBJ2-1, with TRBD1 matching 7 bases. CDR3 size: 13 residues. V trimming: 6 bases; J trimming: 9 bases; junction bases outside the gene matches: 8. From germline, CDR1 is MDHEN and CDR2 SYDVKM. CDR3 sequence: CASSPDRVREQFF. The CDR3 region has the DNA TGTGCCAGCAGCCCTGACAGGGTTCGTGAGCAGTTCTTC.

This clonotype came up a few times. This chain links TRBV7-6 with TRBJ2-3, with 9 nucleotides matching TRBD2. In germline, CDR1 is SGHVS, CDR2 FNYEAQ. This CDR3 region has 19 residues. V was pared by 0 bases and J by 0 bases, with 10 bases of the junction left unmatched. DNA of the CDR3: TGTGCCAGCAGCTTAGCGTCGAGACTAGCGGATCCTAGCACAGATACGCAGTATTTT. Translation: CASSLASRLADPSTDTQYF.

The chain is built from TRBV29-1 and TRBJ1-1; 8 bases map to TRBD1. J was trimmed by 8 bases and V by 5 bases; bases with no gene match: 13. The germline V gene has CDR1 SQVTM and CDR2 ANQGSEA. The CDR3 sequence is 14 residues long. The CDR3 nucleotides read TGCAGCGTTAGTTACGGGGCAGGGGGCCCCGAAGCTTTCTTT. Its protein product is CSVSYGAGGPEAFF.

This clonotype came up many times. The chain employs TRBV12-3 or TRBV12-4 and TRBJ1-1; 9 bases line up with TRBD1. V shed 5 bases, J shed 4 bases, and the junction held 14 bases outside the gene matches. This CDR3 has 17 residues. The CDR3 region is CASSGIRRSQGATEAFF. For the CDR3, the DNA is TGTGCCAGCAGTGGTATCAGACGCTCACAGGGGGCCACTGAAGCTTTCTTT.

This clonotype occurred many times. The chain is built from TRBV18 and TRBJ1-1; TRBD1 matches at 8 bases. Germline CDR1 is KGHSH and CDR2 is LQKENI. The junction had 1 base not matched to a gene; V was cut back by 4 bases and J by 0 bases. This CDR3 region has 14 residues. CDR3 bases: TGTGCCAGCTCACAGACAGGGGTGAACACTGAAGCTTTCTTT. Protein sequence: CASSQTGVNTEAFF.